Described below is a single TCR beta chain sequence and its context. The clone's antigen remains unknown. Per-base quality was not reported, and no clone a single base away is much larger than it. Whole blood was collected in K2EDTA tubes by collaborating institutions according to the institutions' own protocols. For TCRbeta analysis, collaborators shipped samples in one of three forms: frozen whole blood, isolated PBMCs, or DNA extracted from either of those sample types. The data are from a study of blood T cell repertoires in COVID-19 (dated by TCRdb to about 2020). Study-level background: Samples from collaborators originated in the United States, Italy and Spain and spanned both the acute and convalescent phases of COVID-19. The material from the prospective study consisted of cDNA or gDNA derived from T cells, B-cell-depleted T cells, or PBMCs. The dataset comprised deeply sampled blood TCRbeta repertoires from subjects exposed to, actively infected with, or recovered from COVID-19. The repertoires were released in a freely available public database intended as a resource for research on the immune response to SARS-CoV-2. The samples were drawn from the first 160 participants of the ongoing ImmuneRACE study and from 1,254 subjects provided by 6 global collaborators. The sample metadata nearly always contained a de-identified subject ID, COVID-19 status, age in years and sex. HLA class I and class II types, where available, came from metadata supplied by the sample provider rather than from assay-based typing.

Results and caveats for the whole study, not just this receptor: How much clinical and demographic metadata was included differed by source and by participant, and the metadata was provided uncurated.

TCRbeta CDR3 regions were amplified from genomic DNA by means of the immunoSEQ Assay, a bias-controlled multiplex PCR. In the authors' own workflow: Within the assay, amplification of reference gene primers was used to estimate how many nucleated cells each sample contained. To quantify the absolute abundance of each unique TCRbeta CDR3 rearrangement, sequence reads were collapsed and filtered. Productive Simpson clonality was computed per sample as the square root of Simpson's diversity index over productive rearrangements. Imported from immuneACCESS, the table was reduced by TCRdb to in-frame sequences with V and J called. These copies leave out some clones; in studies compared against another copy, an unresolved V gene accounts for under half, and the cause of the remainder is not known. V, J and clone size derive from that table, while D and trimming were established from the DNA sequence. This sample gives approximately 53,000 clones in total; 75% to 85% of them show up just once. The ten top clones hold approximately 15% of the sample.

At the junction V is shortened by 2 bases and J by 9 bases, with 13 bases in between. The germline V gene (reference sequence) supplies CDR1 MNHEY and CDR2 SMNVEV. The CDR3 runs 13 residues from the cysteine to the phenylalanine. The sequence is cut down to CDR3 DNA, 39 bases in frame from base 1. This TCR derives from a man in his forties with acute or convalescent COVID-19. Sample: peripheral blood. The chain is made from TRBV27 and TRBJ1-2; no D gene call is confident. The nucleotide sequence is TGTGCCAGCAGTTTAAGAGGTGAGAGGAGCTACACCTTC. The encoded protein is CASSLRGERSYTF.